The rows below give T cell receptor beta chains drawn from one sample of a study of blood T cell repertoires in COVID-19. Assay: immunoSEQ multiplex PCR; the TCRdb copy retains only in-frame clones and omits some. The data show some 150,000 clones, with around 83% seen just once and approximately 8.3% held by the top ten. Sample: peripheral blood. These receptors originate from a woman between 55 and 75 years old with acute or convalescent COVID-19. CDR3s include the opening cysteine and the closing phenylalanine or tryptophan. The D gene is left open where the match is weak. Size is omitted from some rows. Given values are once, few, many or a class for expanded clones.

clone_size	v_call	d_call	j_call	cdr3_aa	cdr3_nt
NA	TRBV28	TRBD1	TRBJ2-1	CASSLDRVGNEQFF	TGTGCCAGCAGTTTGGACAGGGTTGGTAATGAGCAGTTCTTC
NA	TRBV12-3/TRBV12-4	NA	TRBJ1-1	CASTMTVGTEAFF	TGTGCCAGCACCATGACAGTCGGCACTGAAGCTTTCTTT
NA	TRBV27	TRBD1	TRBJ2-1	CASSLPPIYRGRDNEQFF	TGTGCCAGCAGCCTCCCCCCCATATACAGGGGGCGAGACAATGAGCAGTTCTTC
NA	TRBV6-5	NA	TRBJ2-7	CASRLYEAVTYEQYF	TGTGCCAGCAGACTATATGAGGCGGTTACCTACGAGCAGTACTTC
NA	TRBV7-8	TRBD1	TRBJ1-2	CASSRTGGVLNYGYTF	TGTGCCAGCAGCAGAACAGGGGGCGTCCTGAACTATGGCTACACCTTC
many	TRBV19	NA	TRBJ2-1	CASSSLANNEQFF	TGTGCCAGTAGTAGTCTAGCGAACAATGAGCAGTTCTTC
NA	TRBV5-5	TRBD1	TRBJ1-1	CASSLTDRVVNTEAFF	TGTGCCAGCAGCTTAACGGACAGGGTGGTGAACACTGAAGCTTTCTTT
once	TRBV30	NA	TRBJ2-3	CAWSGGVGTDTQYF	TGTGCCTGGAGCGGCGGGGTAGGCACAGATACGCAGTATTTT
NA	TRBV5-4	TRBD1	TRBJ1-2	CASSQDRDYYGYTF	TGTGCCAGCAGCCAAGACAGGGACTACTATGGCTACACCTTC
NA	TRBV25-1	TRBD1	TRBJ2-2	CASSGLHRGTGELFF	TGTGCCAGCAGTGGTCTCCACAGGGGCACCGGGGAGCTGTTTTTT
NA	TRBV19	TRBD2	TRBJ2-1	CASSILSAGGTEQFF	TGTGCCAGTAGTATACTGTCAGCGGGGGGTACTGAGCAGTTCTTC
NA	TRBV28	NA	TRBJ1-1	CASIRDTLNTEAFF	TGTGCCAGCATAAGGGACACCTTGAACACTGAAGCTTTCTTT
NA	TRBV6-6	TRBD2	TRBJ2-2	CASTPDGGYTGELFF	TGTGCCAGCACCCCAGACGGGGGGTACACCGGGGAGCTGTTTTTT
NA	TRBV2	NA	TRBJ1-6	CASDPTGTNSPLHF	TGTGCCAGCGATCCGACTGGCACGAATTCACCCCTCCACTTT